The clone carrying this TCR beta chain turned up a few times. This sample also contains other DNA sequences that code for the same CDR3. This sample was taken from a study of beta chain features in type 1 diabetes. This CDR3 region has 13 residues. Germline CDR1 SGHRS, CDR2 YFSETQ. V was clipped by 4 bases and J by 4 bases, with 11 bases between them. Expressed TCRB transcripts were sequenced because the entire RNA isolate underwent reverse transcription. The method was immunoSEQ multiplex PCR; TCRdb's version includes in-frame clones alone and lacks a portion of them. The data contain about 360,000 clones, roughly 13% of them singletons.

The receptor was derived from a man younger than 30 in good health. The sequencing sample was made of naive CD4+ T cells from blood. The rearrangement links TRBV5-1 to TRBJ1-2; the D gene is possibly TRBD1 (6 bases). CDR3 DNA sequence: TGCGCCAGCAGCCAACAGGGTGGCTATGGCTACACCTTC. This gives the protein CASSQQGGYGYTF. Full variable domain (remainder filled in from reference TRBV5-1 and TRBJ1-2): KAGVTQTPRYLIKTRGQQVTLSCSPISGHRSVSWYQQTPGQGLQFLFEYFSETQRNKGNFPGRFSGRQFSNSRSEMNVSTLELGDSALYLCASSQQGGYGYTFGSGTRLTVV.